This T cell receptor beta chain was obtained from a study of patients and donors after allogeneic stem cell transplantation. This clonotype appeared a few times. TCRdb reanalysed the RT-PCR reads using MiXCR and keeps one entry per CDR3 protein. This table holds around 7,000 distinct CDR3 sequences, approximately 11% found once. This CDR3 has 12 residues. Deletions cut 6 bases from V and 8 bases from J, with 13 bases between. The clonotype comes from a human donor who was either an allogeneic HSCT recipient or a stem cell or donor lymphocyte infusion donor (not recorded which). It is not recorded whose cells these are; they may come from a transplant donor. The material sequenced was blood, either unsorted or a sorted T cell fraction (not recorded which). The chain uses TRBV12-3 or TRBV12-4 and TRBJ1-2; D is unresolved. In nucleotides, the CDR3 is TGTGCCAGCAGCCCGGACGGTGGGGGCTACACCTTC. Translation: CASSPDGGGYTF.